Many counts were recorded for the clone carrying this T cell receptor beta chain. Its cognate antigen is unknown. Trimming cost V 4 bases and J 4 bases, with 16 bases left between them. The CDR3 is 15 amino acids. The germline gives CDR1 MGHRA, CDR2 YSYEKL. Amplification of TCR beta CDR3 regions used RNA as the template. HTBI primers were employed in a first-round RT-PCR of the TCR CDR3. TCRdb re-called the multiplex PCR reads through MiXCR, storing one row per CDR3 protein. The sample holds 550,000 to 700,000 distinct CDR3 sequences, roughly 50% seen once. This specimen comes from a study of T cells in Graves' hyperthyroidism and ophthalmopathy. Study findings and constraints: In validation, the model predicted ophthalmopathy. These predictions came a median about 6.2 months before onset.

The specimen sequenced was peripheral blood or thyroid tissue (not recorded which). The rearrangement joins TRBV4-1 to TRBJ1-1, with D possibly TRBD1 on 6 matching bases. The sequence was collected from an adult woman with Graves' disease, either hyperthyroidism or ophthalmopathy (not recorded which). The chain's CDR3 is CASSRNRVGGTEAFF. The CDR3 DNA sequence: TGCGCCAGCAGCCGAAACAGGGTCGGGGGCACTGAAGCTTTCTTT.